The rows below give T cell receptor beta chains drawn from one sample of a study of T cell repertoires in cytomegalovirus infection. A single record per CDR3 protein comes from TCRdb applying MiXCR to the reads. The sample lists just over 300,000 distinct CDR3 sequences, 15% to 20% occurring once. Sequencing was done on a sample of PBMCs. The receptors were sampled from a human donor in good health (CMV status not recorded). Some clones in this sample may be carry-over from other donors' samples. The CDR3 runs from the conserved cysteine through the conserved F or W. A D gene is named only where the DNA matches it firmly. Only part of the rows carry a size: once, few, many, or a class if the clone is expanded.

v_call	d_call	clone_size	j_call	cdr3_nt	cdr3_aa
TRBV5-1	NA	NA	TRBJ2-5	TGCGCCAGCAGCTTGGAGACGGGGGTCCGGGAGACCCAGTACTTC	CASSLETGVRETQYF
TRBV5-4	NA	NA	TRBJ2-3	TGTGCCAGCAGCTTGAGGGCGGTAGCGGAATTCACAGATACGCAGTATTTT	CASSLRAVAEFTDTQYF
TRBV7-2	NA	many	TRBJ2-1	TGTGCCAGCAGGATAGGGGGTCTCAATGAGCAGTTCTTC	CASRIGGLNEQFF
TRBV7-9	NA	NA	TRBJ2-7	TGTGCCAGCAGCTTAGCCACAGGGACCCCCTACGAGCAGTACTTC	CASSLATGTPYEQYF
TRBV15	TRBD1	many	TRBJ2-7	TGTGCCACCAGCGGACAGGGCTACGAGCAGTACTTC	CATSGQGYEQYF
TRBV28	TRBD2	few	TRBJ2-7	TGTGCCAGCAGTTCGCCGACTAGCGCACTCTACGAGCAGTACTTC	CASSSPTSALYEQYF
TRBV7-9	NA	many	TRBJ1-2	TGTGCCAGCAGCTTAGGAGGGGTCTATGGCTACACCTTC	CASSLGGVYGYTF
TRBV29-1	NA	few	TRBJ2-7	TGCAGCGTTTGGACCGGGACGGCGCCCTACGAGCAGTACTTC	CSVWTGTAPYEQYF
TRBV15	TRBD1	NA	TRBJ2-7	TGTGCCACCAGCAGAGGGACAGGGGCCTACGAGCAGTACTTC	CATSRGTGAYEQYF
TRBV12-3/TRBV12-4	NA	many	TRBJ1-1	TGTGCCAGCAGCGCCGGTGGACCGTCTAACACTGAAGCTTTCTTT	CASSAGGPSNTEAFF
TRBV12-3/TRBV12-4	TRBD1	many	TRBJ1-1	TGTGCCAGCAGTTTAGGGACAGGGCTTGAAGCTTTCTTT	CASSLGTGLEAFF
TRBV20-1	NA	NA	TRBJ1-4	TGCAGTGCTAGAGACCGCGGGGGGAGAGCAACTAATGAAAAACTGTTTTTT	CSARDRGGRATNEKLFF
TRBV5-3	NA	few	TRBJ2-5	NA	CASSLIRSGQGVVTQYF
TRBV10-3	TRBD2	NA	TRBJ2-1	TGTGCCATCAAACGGACTAGCGGGGGAGATAAGGATGAGCAGTTCTTC	CAIKRTSGGDKDEQFF
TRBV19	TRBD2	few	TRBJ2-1	TGTGCCAGTAGTATGGAGGCTAGCGGGGGGCTTCGGATCGATGAGCAGTTCTTC	CASSMEASGGLRIDEQFF
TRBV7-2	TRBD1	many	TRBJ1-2	TGTGCCAGCAGCTTAGCGCTAGGGACAGGGAATGGCTACACCTTC	CASSLALGTGNGYTF
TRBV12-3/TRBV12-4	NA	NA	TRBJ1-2	TGTGCCAGCAGTTTATCGCACGATGGCTACACCTTC	CASSLSHDGYTF
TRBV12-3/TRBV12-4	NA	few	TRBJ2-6	TGTGCCAGCAGTTTAGCCCCAGGGGCTGGGGCCAACGTCCTGACTTTC	CASSLAPGAGANVLTF
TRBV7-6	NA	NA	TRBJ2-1	TGTGCCAGCAGCTTCCTTTCCGGGGCCAATGAGCAGTTCTTC	CASSFLSGANEQFF
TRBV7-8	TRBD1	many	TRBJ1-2	TGTGCCAGCAGCCACGCCGGGACAGGGAACTATGGCTACACCTTC	CASSHAGTGNYGYTF
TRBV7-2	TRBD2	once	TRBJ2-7	TGTGCCAGCAGCCCGACTAGCGGTAAATTCTACGAGCAGTACTTC	CASSPTSGKFYEQYF
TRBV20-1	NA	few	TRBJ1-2	TGCAGTGCCGACATGCAGGGTGGCTATGGCTACACCTTC	CSADMQGGYGYTF
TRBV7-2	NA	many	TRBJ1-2	TGTGCCAGCAGCCCCGGCACCGGGCCCGACTATGGCTACACCTTC	CASSPGTGPDYGYTF
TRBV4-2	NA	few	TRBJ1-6	TGTGCCAGCAGCCAAGATAGGACAGCCCCTGGAAATTCACCCCTCCACTTT	CASSQDRTAPGNSPLHF
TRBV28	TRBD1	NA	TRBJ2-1	TGTGCCAGCAGTCGCGGACAGGGGGAATCGGAGTTCTTC	CASSRGQGESEFF
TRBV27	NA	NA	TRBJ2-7	TGTGCCAGCAGTCCATCGGTGGTCCTCTTTTCTACCTACGAGCAGTACTTC	CASSPSVVLFSTYEQYF
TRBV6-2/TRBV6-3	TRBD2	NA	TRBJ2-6	TGTGCCAGCACCCCACTAGCGGGGTCTCCTGGGGCCAACGTCCTGACTTTC	CASTPLAGSPGANVLTF
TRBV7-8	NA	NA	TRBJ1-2	TGTGCCAGCAGCTTAGGGGCAGCAACTTCTAACTATGGCTACACCTTC	CASSLGAATSNYGYTF
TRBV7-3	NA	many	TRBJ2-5	TGTGCCACCCGCCCCGGGAAAACGGAGACCCAGTACTTC	CATRPGKTETQYF
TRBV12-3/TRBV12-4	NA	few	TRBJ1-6	TGTGCCAGCAGTCCAACGGGCTCACCCCTCCACTTT	CASSPTGSPLHF
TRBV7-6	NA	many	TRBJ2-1	TGTGCCAGCAGCTTTAGCACAGGGCTTGTGGATGAGCAGTTCTTC	CASSFSTGLVDEQFF
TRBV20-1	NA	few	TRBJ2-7	TGCAGTGCGGTAGCGTACACCCCCGAGCAGTACTTC	CSAVAYTPEQYF
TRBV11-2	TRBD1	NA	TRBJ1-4	TGTGCCAGCAGCTTAGGGACCGGGACAGTAGATGAAAAACTGTTTTTT	CASSLGTGTVDEKLFF
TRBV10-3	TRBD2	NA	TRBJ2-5	TGTGCCATCAGTGATCGGACTAGCGGGGGGCAAGAGACCCAGTACTTC	CAISDRTSGGQETQYF
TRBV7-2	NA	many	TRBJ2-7	TGTGCCAGCAGCTCCTCGGGCGGCTACGAGCAGTACTTC	CASSSSGGYEQYF
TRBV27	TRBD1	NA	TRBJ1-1	TGTGCCAGCAGTTTCTGGCAGGGGGCAAGAGGATGGACTGAAGCTTTCTTT	CASSFWQGARGWTEAFF
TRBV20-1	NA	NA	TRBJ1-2	TGCAGTGCTAGAGATCTGGGCGGATCCTCTGGCTACACCTTC	CSARDLGGSSGYTF
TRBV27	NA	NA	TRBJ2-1	TGTGCCAGCACCTCCCGCGGCCCCCGGGCCTACAATGAGCAGTTCTTC	CASTSRGPRAYNEQFF
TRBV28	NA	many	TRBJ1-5	TGTGCCAGCAGTTGGCGCTTGGATAGCTATAGCAATCAGCCCCAGCATTTT	CASSWRLDSYSNQPQHF